This T cell receptor (beta chain) was found in a study of shared clonotypes between healthy human individuals. The CDR3 totals 11 residues. CDR1 KGHSH and CDR2 LQKENI come from the germline V gene. The V end lost 6 bases, the J end lost 8 bases, and 8 bases lay between the germline ends. Here immunoSEQ multiplex PCR was the method, and the copy in TCRdb shows in-frame clones only, minus some. The sample gives some 630,000 clones, 72% of which show up once; about 2% is in the top ten. This clonotype was sampled from a woman aged 25 to 39 in good health. This chain joins TRBV18 and TRBJ2-1; D uncertain. The sequenced sample consisted of memory CD4+ T cells sorted from blood. Subset reported: CD45RA-negative fraction. The CDR3 nucleotides read TGTGCCAGCTCCTTTCAATATGAGCAGTTCTTC. The encoded protein is CASSFQYEQFF. Full variable domain (missing parts from reference TRBV18 and TRBJ2-1): NAGVMQNPRHLVRRRGQEARLRCSPMKGHSHVYWYRQLPEEGLKFMVYLQKENIIDESGMPKERFSAEFPKEGPSILRIQQVVRGDSAAYFCASSFQYEQFFGPGTRLTVL.